A selection of T cell receptor beta chains follows, all from one sample in a study of blood T cell repertoires in COVID-19. Measured with immunoSEQ multiplex PCR; TCRdb has only the in-frame clones, and not every one. The table includes under 200,000 clones, 60% to 85% detected once. The sample was peripheral blood. These receptors all stem from a man aged 65-85 years with acute or convalescent COVID-19. CDR3s include the opening cysteine and the closing phenylalanine or tryptophan. A D gene is named only where the DNA matches it firmly. Only some rows state a clone size, as once, few, many or a class for expanded clones.

d_gene,abundance,v_gene,j_gene,CDR3nt,CDR3aa
TRBD1,once,TRBV10-3,TRBJ1-2,TGTGCCATCAGTGCTGGACAGGGCTATGGCTACACCTTC,CAISAGQGYGYTF
TRBD1,NA,TRBV5-1,TRBJ2-5,TGCGCCAGCAGCTCATTTACAGGGGGCGCCAATTTGGGAGAGACCCAGTACTTC,CASSSFTGGANLGETQYF
NA,NA,TRBV14,TRBJ1-1,TGTGCCAGCAGCCAAGAAAGGGCGGGGAGGGTGTCCACTGAAGCTTTCTTT,CASSQERAGRVSTEAFF
TRBD1,NA,TRBV29-1,TRBJ1-4,TGCAGCGTTGCCTCAGGGGGCCTTAATGAAAAACTGTTTTTT,CSVASGGLNEKLFF
NA,NA,TRBV14,TRBJ1-1,TGTGCCAGCAGCCAAGATCCGGGACTTGAAGCTTTCTTT,CASSQDPGLEAFF
NA,NA,TRBV4-2,TRBJ2-7,TGTGCCAGCAGCCAAGATGGTGGACAATACTACGAGCAGTACTTC,CASSQDGGQYYEQYF
NA,many,TRBV6-6,TRBJ2-1,TGTGCCAGCTGTGGTGGAGATTACAATGAGCAGTTCTTC,CASCGGDYNEQFF
TRBD1,NA,TRBV28,TRBJ2-5,TGTGCCACTCGGACAGGGTCGGAGACCCAGTACTTC,CATRTGSETQYF
NA,once,TRBV14,TRBJ2-3,TGTGCCAGCAGCCAAGAAAGCCGGGGGGACACACATTTT,CASSQESRGDTHF
NA,NA,TRBV7-7,TRBJ1-3,TGTGCCAGCAGCTTAGGGACAGCGGACTCTGGAAACACCATATATTTT,CASSLGTADSGNTIYF
NA,once,TRBV4-2,TRBJ1-2,TGTGCCAGCAGCCAAGCGGTGGGGGACACTGTGTATGGCTACACCTTC,CASSQAVGDTVYGYTF
TRBD1,once,TRBV7-7,TRBJ2-7,TGTGCTAGCAGCGCCGCTGGACAGGGACCGTCCTACGAGCAGTACTTC,CASSAAGQGPSYEQYF
TRBD2,NA,TRBV5-6,TRBJ2-1,TGTGCCAGCAGCTTGGCCAGCGGGAGGCTCAATGAGCAGTTCTTC,CASSLASGRLNEQFF
NA,once,TRBV9,TRBJ1-4,TGTGCCAGCAGCATAACAGGGAAGGGTGAAAAACTGTTTTTT,CASSITGKGEKLFF
TRBD2,NA,TRBV6-5,TRBJ2-4,TGTGCCAGCAGTTTAGCGGGAGAGGACATTCAGTACTTC,CASSLAGEDIQYF
NA,once,TRBV19,TRBJ2-5,TGTGCCAGTAGTCCCGTCCAGGGGGGCAACCAAGAGACCCAGTACTTC,CASSPVQGGNQETQYF
NA,NA,TRBV28,TRBJ1-1,TGTGCCAGCAGTATCCCGAGAGGGAACACTGAAGCTTTCTTT,CASSIPRGNTEAFF
NA,NA,TRBV7-9,TRBJ2-3,TGTGCCAGCAGCTTACTAGCCCAGACGGTCGCAGATACGCAGTATTTT,CASSLLAQTVADTQYF
NA,NA,TRBV7-8,TRBJ2-1,TGTGCCAGCAGGAACCTAGCCACAGTGGGGGGTGAGCAGTTCTTC,CASRNLATVGGEQFF
TRBD1,NA,TRBV16,TRBJ2-1,TGTGCCAGCAGCCTCCGGGACAGGGGGGATGAGCAGTTCTTC,CASSLRDRGDEQFF
NA,NA,TRBV18,TRBJ1-6,TGTGCCAGCTCACCGGGGCAGTCCTATAATTCACCCCTCCACTTT,CASSPGQSYNSPLHF
TRBD2,once,TRBV27,TRBJ2-3,TGTGCCAGCAGTTTTAGACTAGCGGGGGGCCTTCCCGATACGCAGTATTTT,CASSFRLAGGLPDTQYF
TRBD2,NA,TRBV7-9,TRBJ2-2,TGTGCCAGCAGCCCCGACCAGGGACTAGCGAACACCGGGGAGCTGTTTTTT,CASSPDQGLANTGELFF
NA,NA,TRBV6-5,TRBJ1-3,TGTGCCAGCAGAAGACAGAACTCTGGAAACACCATATATTTT,CASRRQNSGNTIYF
NA,once,TRBV19,TRBJ1-2,TGTGCCAGTAGTACCGGCGCGGGCAACTATGGCTACACCTTC,CASSTGAGNYGYTF
TRBD1,NA,TRBV7-6,TRBJ1-4,TGTGCCAGCAGCTTATTATTCAGAGAGGTGGGACAGAGTAATGAAAAACTGTTTTTT,CASSLLFREVGQSNEKLFF
TRBD1,many,TRBV10-1,TRBJ1-5,TGCGCCTTTTTTACAGGGGAACAGCCCCAGCATTTT,CAFFTGEQPQHF
TRBD2,once,TRBV28,TRBJ2-7,TGTGCCAGCACCATGACTAGCGGGAGTATGTACGAGCAGTACTTC,CASTMTSGSMYEQYF
TRBD1,NA,TRBV7-9,TRBJ2-7,TGTGCCAGCAGCTTAGAACTAAACCGGGACAGGGTATCCTACGAGCAGTACTTC,CASSLELNRDRVSYEQYF
TRBD1,NA,TRBV3-1/TRBV3-2,TRBJ2-1,TGTGCCAGCAGCCGCTCAGCAGGGGGAGTCTCCTACAATGAGCAGTTCTTC,CASSRSAGGVSYNEQFF
TRBD2,NA,TRBV18,TRBJ2-3,TGTGCCAGCCTCCCGGGGACTAGTGGCACAGATACGCAGTATTTT,CASLPGTSGTDTQYF
TRBD1,NA,TRBV2,TRBJ2-1,TGTGCCAGCAGTAGGACAGGGGACAATCGTGAGCAGTTCTTC,CASSRTGDNREQFF